This paragraph reports one TCR beta chain. Its antigen is not known. The data stem from a study of long-term antiretroviral therapy in people with HIV. Study findings and constraints: The ART regimens used between the mid-2000s and the late 2010s may be less effective than current ones. Documentation of ART adherence, viral resistance or therapy changes was absent. Upon ART, diversity increased but remained lower than transplant donor controls.

No fewer than two post-ART and no fewer than one pre-ART PBMC samples existed for each donor. The authors ran the immunoSEQ assay, v3.0, at survey level. TCRdb's table, derived via immunoSEQ multiplex PCR, lists solely in-frame clones and lacks some. The profile shows around 20,000 clones, 85% of them singletons. The junction had 6 bases not matched to a gene; V was cut back by 7 bases and J by 0 bases. CDR1 is KGHSH, CDR2 LQKENI, per germline. The CDR3 runs 15 residues. The V and J genes are TRBV18 and TRBJ1-1; 9 nucleotides line up with TRBD1. This sample comprised unsorted PBMCs, obtained around 4 years after starting antiretroviral therapy. This clonotype was sampled from a young man with HIV. CDR3 amino acids: CASYPGQGMNTEAFF. The CDR3, as DNA: TGTGCCAGCTACCCGGGACAGGGCATGAACACTGAAGCTTTCTTT. Combining the CDR3 with reference TRBV18 and TRBJ1-1 gives the whole variable domain NAGVMQNPRHLVRRRGQEARLRCSPMKGHSHVYWYRQLPEEGLKFMVYLQKENIIDESGMPKERFSAEFPKEGPSILRIQQVVRGDSAAYFCASYPGQGMNTEAFFGQGTRLTVV.